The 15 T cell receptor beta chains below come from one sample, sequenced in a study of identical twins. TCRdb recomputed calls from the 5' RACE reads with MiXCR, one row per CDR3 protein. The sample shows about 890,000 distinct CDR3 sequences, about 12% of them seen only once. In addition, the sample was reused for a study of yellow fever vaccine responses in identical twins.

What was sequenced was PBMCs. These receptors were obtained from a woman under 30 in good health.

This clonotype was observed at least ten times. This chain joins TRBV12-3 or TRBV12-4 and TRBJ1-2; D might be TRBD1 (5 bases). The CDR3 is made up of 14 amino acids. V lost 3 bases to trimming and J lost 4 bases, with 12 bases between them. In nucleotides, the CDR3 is TGTGCCAGCAGTTTGGGGGAGAAGGTCTATGGCTACACCTTC. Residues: CASSLGEKVYGYTF.

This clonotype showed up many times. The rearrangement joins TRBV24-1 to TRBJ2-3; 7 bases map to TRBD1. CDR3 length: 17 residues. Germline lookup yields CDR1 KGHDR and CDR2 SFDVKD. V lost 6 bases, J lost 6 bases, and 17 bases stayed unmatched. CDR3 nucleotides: TGTGCCACCAGTCCCGGCCGACAGGGTTGGGAAGAGGATACGCAGTATTTT. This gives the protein CATSPGRQGWEEDTQYF.

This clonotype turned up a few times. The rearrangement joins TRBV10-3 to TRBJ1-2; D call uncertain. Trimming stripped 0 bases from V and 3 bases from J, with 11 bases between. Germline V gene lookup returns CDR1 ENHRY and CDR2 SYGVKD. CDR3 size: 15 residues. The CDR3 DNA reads TGTGCCATCAGTGAGTCGAGAGGGAACGACTATGGCTACACCTTC. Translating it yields CAISESRGNDYGYTF.

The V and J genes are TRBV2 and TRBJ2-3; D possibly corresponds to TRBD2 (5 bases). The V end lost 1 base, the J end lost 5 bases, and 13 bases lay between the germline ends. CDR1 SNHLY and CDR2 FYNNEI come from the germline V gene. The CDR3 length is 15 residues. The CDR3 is CASSEGKGGLDTQYF. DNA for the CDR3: TGTGCCAGCAGTGAAGGAAAGGGCGGGTTAGATACGCAGTATTTT.

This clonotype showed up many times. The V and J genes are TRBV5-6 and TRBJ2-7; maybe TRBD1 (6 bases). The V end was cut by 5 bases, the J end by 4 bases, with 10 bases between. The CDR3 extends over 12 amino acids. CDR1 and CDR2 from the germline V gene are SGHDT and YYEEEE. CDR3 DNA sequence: TGTGCCAGCAGTTTACAGGGTTACGAGCAGTACGTC. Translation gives CASSLQGYEQYV.

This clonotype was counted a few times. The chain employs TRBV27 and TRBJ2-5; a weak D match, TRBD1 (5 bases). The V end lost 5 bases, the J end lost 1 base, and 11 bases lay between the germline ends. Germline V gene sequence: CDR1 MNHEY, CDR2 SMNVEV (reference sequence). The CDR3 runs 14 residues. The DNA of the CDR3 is TGTGCCAGCAGTCCTCAGGGTGTCCAAGAGACCCAGTACTTC. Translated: CASSPQGVQETQYF.

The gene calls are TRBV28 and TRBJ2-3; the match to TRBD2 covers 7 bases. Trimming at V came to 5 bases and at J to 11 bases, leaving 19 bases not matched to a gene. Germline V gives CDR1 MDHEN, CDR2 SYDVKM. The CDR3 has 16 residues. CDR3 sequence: CASSLIRDAGEGRQYF. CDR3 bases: TGTGCCAGCAGTCTGATTAGGGACGCGGGGGAGGGAAGGCAGTATTTT.

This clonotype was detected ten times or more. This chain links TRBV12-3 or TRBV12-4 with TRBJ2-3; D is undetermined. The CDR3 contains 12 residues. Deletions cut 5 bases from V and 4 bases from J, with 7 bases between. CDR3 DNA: TGTGCCAGCAGTCCACTGTCAGATACGCAGTATTTT. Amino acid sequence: CASSPLSDTQYF.

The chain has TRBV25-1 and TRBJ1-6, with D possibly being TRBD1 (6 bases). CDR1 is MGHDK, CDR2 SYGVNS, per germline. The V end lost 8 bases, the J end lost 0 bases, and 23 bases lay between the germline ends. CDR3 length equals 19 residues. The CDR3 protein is CASQGGITDLSSYNSPLHF. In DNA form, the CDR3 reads TGTGCCAGCCAAGGGGGGATAACGGACTTAAGCTCCTATAATTCACCCCTCCACTTT.

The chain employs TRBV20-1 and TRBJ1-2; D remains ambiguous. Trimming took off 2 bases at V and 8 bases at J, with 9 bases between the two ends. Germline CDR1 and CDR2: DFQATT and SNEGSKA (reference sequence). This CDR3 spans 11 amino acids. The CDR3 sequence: CSARRTAGYTF. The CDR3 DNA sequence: TGCAGTGCTAGACGGACGGCGGGCTACACCTTC.

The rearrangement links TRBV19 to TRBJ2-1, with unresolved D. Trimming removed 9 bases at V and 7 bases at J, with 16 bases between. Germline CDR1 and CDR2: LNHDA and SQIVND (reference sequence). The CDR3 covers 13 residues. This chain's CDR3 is CASQTSKGNEQFF. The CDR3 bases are TGTGCCAGCCAGACCTCAAAAGGGAATGAGCAGTTCTTC.

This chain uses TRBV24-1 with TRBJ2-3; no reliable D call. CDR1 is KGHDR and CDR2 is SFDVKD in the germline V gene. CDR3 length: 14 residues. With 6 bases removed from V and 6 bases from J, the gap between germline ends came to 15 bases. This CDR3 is CATSPGLAADTQYF. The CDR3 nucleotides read TGTGCCACCAGTCCAGGTCTTGCTGCGGATACGCAGTATTTT.

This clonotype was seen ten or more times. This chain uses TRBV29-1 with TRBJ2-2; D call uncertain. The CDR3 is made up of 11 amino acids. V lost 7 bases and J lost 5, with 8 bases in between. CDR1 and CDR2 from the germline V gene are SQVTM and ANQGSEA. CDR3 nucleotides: TGCAGCGCCCTGGGAACCGGGGAGCTGTTTTTT. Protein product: CSALGTGELFF.

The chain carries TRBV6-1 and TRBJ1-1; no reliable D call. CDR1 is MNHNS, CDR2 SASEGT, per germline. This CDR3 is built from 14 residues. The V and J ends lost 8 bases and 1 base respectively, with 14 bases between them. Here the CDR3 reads CASALRRWNTEAFF. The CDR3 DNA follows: TGTGCCAGCGCGTTGCGGCGATGGAACACTGAAGCTTTCTTT.

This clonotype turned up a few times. This CDR3 reads CASSQDYGLAETSTDTQYF. The CDR3 DNA sequence: TGTGCCAGCAGCCAAGATTACGGACTAGCGGAAACTAGCACAGATACGCAGTATTTT. The chain is built from TRBV14 and TRBJ2-3; TRBD2 aligns across 10 bases. The ends lost 0 bases at V and 0 bases at J; junction bases unmatched: 9. Germline CDR1 SGHDN, CDR2 FVKESK. The CDR3 totals 19 residues.